This TCR beta chain emerged from a study of T cell responses to AZD1222 COVID-19 vaccine. The CDR3 is 16 amino acids. Germline assignment: CDR1 MNHEY and CDR2 SVGAGI. V shed 0 bases and J shed 6 bases, with 18 bases lying between them. General observations from the study: As reported, nearly half of all spike-specific TCRs target variant regions that are unmutated.

Profiled with immunoSEQ multiplex PCR; TCRdb holds only in-frame clones, not every one. The sample lists about 99,000 clones, 89% occurring once. Comment on this clone: Its antigen is undetermined.

This clonotype originated in an adult in good health. Sequenced here: peripheral blood, sampled on day 0 of AZD1222 vaccination. The chain has TRBV6-5 and TRBJ2-7; D might be TRBD1 (5 bases). As DNA, the CDR3 is TGTGCCAGCAGTTACTCGTTCCAAACCAGGGTTGGCGAGCAGTACTTC. It specifies CASSYSFQTRVGEQYF.